This T cell receptor (beta chain) was recovered during a study of cytomegalovirus exposure and HLA in healthy donors. Germline CDR1 LGHNA, CDR2 YSLEER. V was clipped by 0 bases and J by 4 bases; unmatched bases: 8. CDR3 length: 17 residues. The PCR made use of 60 Vbeta and 13 Jbeta primers. TCRdb keeps only in-frame clones here, not all; method: immunoSEQ multiplex PCR. The table includes under 200,000 clones, approximately 80% detected once. Study observations and caveats: There were about 160 TCR beta chains listed as cytomegalovirus-associated. The study found most TCR sequences rare, yet found some public TCRs in many donors.

As for this clone: Its antigen is currently unknown.

Sample: PBMCs. The chain employs TRBV4-3 and TRBJ2-2; the match to TRBD2 covers 7 bases. The sequence came from a woman in her 30s in good health and CMV-seronegative. In DNA form, the CDR3 reads TGCGCCAGCAGCCAAGATCACCCTAGCGGCTCCACCGGGGAGCTGTTTTTT. Residues: CASSQDHPSGSTGELFF.